Described below is a single T cell receptor beta chain sequence and its context. There are a few counts of this clone. Its antigen is currently not known. No base qualities exist here, and no much larger clone lies one base off it. Participants in the prospective study were enrolled through a virtual design, were aged about 18 to 89 years, and lived in 20 to 30 United States geographic areas. Cohort assignment in the prospective study relied on participant-reported clinical history from a screening survey and a study questionnaire. Mobile phlebotomists in the prospective study collected whole blood, serum and a nasopharyngeal or oropharyngeal swab from every participant. Over a roughly 2-month period, participants in the prospective study had the option of providing additional blood draws and questionnaires. Before DNA extraction, prospective study blood samples were shipped either frozen or at room temperature.

The data were taken from a study of blood T cell repertoires in COVID-19 (dated by TCRdb to the early 2020s). Study-level background: The collaborator samples originated in the United States, Italy and Spain and spanned the acute and convalescent phases of COVID-19. Subjects who had been exposed to COVID-19, were actively infected with it, or had recovered from it provided the deeply sampled blood TCRbeta repertoires that made up the dataset. Nearly every sample came with metadata listing a de-identified subject ID, COVID-19 status, age in years and sex. The repertoires were made available in a free public database intended to serve as a resource for research on the immune response to SARS-CoV-2. Samples came from the ongoing ImmuneRACE study (first 160 participants) plus 1,254 subjects from 6 global collaborators. The material from the prospective study consisted of cDNA or gDNA derived from T cells, B-cell-depleted T cells, or PBMCs. Where available, HLA class I and class II types were obtained from metadata supplied by the sample provider rather than from assay-based typing. The research as a whole found: The quantity of clinical and demographic metadata differed by source and by participant and was supplied without curation.

TCRbeta CDR3 regions were amplified from genomic DNA using the immunoSEQ Assay, a bias-controlled multiplex PCR. In the original analysis: The number of nucleated cells in each sample was estimated by amplification of reference gene primers within the assay. To quantify the absolute abundance of each unique TCRbeta CDR3 rearrangement, sequence reads were collapsed and filtered. For each sample, productive Simpson clonality was calculated as the square root of Simpson's diversity index across productive rearrangements. This is the immuneACCESS table as TCRdb keeps it, with only in-frame sequences that have V and J called. A part of the clones is gone; compared with another copy, unresolved V genes explain less than half, and the rest is unexplained. V, J and clone size reflect that table, while D and trimming were determined from the DNA. Here the sample has about 190,000 clones; more than 75% occur a single time. Of the sample, about 17% is held by the ten largest clones.

The sequenced sample was PBMCs or T cells enriched from blood (not recorded which). The clonotype comes from a woman in her fifties or sixties with acute COVID-19.

The CDR3 amino acid sequence is: CASSFPGQLYQPQHF. The DNA reads TGTGCCAGCAGCTTCCCGGGACAGTTGTATCAGCCCCAGCATTTT. The V and J genes are TRBV7-6 and TRBJ1-5; TRBD1 fits 7 bases in the junction. CDR1 and CDR2 (SGHVS, FNYEAQ) derive from the germline V gene. The CDR3 has 15 amino acids, counting the end cysteine and phenylalanine. Of all the DNA, just the CDR3 is kept, 45 bases in frame from base 1. V is cut back by 3 bases and J by 5 bases, with 7 bases in the junction unmatched.